This T cell receptor beta chain came from a study of blood T cell repertoires in COVID-19. Study overall: The United States, Italy and Spain supplied acute and convalescent COVID-19 samples. The cDNA or gDNA used as material had been derived from T cells, B-cell-depleted T cells, or PBMCs.

Study processing details: Quantification of nucleated cells was approximated via reference gene primer amplification. Produced via immunoSEQ multiplex PCR; TCRdb's table is partial and in-frame only. The V and J calls and clone size were taken over from that table, and D and trimming were inferred from the DNA. This table has about 23,000 clones, more than 80% appearing once. Germline lookup yields CDR1 ENHRY and CDR2 SYGVKD. This CDR3 has 13 residues. The germline V and J ends were trimmed by 6 bases and 6 bases, with 12 bases remaining between them. V and J are TRBV10-3 and TRBJ1-3; D is uncertain. The sample taken for sequencing was peripheral blood. The receptor comes from a human donor in a cohort sampled during active COVID-19. The CDR3 is CAISLDPENTIYF. Here the CDR3 DNA reads TGTGCCATCAGCCTAGACCCAGAAAACACCATATATTTT.